This T cell receptor beta chain was retrieved from a study of vaccination and CD4 T cells after COVID-19. Details on this clonotype: Its antigen is still unknown.

V lost 2 bases, J lost 2 bases, and 4 bases stayed unmatched. CDR1 is SGHTA and CDR2 is FQGNSA in the germline V gene. CDR3 size: 15 residues. Specified treatment: roughly nine-day PBMC culture with coronavirus spike peptide pools or control peptides (ViraFEST assay). Under the ViraFEST approach, antigen-specific T cells were expanded with peptide pools and TCRs subsequently sequenced. General study results and limits: In median terms, SARS-CoV-2-reactive clonotypes went from approximately 23 to 38, a nonsignificant rise. Spike mono-reactive status applied to 304 of 307 vaccine-specific clones in convalescent patients.

An Oncomine TCR Beta short-read assay was used to sequence the DNA from cultured CD4+ T cells. In TCRdb, the PCR reads were re-called with MiXCR into one record per CDR3 protein. Of around 19,000 distinct CDR3 sequences in the sample, 40% to 55% are singletons; the top ten hold around 2.9%. The origin of this receptor is a human donor who had recovered from COVID-19. This specimen consisted of CD4+ T cells from blood, cultured in vitro, obtained after SARS-CoV-2 vaccination. The chain links TRBV7-2 to TRBJ2-3, with 7 bases lining up with TRBD2. The chain's CDR3 is CASSLSLADTDTQYF. Here the CDR3 DNA reads TGTGCCAGCAGCTTATCGCTAGCGGACACAGATACGCAGTATTTT.